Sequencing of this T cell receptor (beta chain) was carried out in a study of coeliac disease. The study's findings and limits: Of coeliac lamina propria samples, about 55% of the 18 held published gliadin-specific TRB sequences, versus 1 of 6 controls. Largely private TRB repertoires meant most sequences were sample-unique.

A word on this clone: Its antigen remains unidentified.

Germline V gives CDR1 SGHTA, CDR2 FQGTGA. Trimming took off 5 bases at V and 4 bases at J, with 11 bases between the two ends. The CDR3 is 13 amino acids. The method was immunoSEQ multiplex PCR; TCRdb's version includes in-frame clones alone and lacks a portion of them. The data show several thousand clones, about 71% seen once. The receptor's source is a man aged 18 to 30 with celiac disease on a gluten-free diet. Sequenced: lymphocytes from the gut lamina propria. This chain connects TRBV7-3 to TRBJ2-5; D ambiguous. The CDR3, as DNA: TGTGCCAGCAGCCCATCGGTAACAGAGACCCAGTACTTC. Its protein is CASSPSVTETQYF.